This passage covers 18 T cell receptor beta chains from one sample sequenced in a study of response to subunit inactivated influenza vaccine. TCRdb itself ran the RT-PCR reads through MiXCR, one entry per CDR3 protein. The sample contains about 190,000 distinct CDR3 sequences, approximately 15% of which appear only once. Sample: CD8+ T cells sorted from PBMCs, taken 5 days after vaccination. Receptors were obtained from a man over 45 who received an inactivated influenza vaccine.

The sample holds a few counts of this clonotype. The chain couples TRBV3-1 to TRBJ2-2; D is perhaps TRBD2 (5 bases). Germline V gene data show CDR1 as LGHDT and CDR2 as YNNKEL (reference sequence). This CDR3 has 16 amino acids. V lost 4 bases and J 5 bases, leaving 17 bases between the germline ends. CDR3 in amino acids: CASSPKSGRRTGELFF. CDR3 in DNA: TGTGCCAGCAGCCCTAAATCTGGACGGAGGACCGGGGAGCTGTTTTTT. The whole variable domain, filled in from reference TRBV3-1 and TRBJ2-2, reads DTAVSQTPKYLVTQMGNDKSIKCEQNLGHDTMYWYKQDSKKFLKIMFSYNNKELIINETVPNRFSPKSPDKAHLNLHINSLELGDSAVYFCASSPKSGRRTGELFFGEGSRLTVL.

The CDR3 DNA reads as TGTGCCAGCAGCTTAGTCCGTAGCGGGGCTACAGATACGCAGTATTTT. Translating it yields CASSLVRSGATDTQYF. The chain couples TRBV7-8 to TRBJ2-3, with TRBD2 matching over 8 bases. Germline CDR1 SGHVS, CDR2 FQNEAQ. V gave up 1 base and J gave up 3 bases; unmatched junction bases: 6. This CDR3 contains 16 residues.

DNA of the CDR3: TGTGCCAGCAGCTTCCTAGGGGGTAGATGGAACACTGAAGCTTTCTTT. Its translation is CASSFLGGRWNTEAFF. V usage is TRBV7-8 and J usage is TRBJ1-1; D perhaps matches TRBD1 (6 bases). Germline V gene data show CDR1 as SGHVS and CDR2 as FQNEAQ. Trimming left V 3 bases short and J 1 base short, with 15 bases between. The CDR3 runs to 16 residues.

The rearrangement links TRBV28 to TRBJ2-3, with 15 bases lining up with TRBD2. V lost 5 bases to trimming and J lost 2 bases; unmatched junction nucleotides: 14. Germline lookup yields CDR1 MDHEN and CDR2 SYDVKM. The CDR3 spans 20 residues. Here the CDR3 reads CASSPLSGTSGRTYTDTQYF. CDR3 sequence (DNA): TGTGCCAGCAGTCCTCTATCCGGGACTAGCGGGAGGACATACACAGATACGCAGTATTTT.

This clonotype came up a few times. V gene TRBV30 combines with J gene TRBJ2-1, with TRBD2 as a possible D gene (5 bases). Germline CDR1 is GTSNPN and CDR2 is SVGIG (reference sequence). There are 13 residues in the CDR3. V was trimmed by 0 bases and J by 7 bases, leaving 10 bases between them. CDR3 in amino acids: CAWSVRVGNEQFF. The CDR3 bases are TGTGCCTGGAGTGTGAGGGTGGGGAATGAGCAGTTCTTC.

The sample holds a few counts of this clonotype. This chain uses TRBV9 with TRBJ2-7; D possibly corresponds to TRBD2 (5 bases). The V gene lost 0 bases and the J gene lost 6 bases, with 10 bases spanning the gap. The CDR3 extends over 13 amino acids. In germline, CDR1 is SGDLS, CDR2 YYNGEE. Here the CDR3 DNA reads TGTGCCAGCAGCGTAGGTCGGGGAAGCGAGCAGTACTTC. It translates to CASSVGRGSEQYF.

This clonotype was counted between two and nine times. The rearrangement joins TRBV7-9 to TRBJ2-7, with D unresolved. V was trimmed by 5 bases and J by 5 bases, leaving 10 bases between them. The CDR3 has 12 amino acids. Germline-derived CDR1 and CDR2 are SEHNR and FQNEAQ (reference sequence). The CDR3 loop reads CASSPNPHEQYF. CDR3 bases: TGTGCCAGCAGCCCCAATCCCCACGAGCAGTACTTC.

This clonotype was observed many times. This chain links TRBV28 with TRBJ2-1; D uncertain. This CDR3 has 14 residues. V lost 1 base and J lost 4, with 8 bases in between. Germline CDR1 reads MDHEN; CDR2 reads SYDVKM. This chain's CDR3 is CASSLYGGYNEQFF. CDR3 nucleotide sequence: TGTGCCAGCAGTTTATACGGCGGTTACAATGAGCAGTTCTTC. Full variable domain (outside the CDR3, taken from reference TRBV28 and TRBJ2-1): DVKVTQSSRYLVKRTGEKVFLECVQDMDHENMFWYRQDPGLGLRLIYFSYDVKMKEKGDIPEGYSVSREKKERFSLILESASTNQTSMYLCASSLYGGYNEQFFGPGTRLTVL.

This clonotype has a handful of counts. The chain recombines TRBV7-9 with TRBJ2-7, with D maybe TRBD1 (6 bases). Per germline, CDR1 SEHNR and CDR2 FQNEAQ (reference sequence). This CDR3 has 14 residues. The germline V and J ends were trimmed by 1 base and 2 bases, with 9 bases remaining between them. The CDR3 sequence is CASSLGTAPYEQYF. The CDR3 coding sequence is TGTGCCAGCAGCTTAGGGACAGCGCCCTACGAGCAGTACTTC.

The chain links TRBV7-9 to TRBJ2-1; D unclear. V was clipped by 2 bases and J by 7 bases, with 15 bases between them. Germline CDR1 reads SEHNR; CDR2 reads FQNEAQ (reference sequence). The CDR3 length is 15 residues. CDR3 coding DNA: TGTGCCAGCAGCTTATTAGGCCCCAAACGGAATGAGCAGTTCTTC. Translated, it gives CASSLLGPKRNEQFF.

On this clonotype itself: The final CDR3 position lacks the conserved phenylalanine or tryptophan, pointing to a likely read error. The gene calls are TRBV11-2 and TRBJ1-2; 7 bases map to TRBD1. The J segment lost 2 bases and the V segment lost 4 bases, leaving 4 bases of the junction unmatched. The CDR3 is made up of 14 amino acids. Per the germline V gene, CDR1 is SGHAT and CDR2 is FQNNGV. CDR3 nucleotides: TGTGCCAGCAGCTCCCGGGACAGAAACTATGGCTACACCCTC. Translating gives CASSSRDRNYGYTL.

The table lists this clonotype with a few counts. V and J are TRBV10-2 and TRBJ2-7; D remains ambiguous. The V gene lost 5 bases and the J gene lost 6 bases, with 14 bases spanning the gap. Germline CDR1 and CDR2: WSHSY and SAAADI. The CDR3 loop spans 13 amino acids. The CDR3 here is CASSPTRSGEQYF. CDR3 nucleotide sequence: TGCGCCAGCAGTCCTACCCGGTCGGGCGAGCAGTACTTC.

The CDR3 coding sequence is TGTGCCAGCAGCCCCTCGAGCGACCTTTACAATGAGCAGTTCTTC. Translation gives CASSPSSDLYNEQFF. The chain carries TRBV7-9 and TRBJ2-1; no firm D call. Germline CDR1 SEHNR, CDR2 FQNEAQ (reference sequence). CDR3 length equals 15 residues. Trimming removed 5 bases from V and 4 bases from J, with 15 bases in between.

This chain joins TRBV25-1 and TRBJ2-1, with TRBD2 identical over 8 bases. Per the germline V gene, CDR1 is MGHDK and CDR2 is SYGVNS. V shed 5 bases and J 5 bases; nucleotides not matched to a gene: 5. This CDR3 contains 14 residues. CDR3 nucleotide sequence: TGTGCCAGCAGTCGAGCGGGAGTTAACAATGAGCAGTTCTTC. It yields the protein CASSRAGVNNEQFF.

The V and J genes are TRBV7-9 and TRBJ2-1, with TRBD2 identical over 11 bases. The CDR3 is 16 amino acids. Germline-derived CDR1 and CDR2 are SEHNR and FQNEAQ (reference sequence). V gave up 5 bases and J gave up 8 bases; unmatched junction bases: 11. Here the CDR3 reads CASSPTLVAGGHEQFF. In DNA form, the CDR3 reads TGTGCCAGCAGCCCCACCCTTGTAGCGGGGGGGCATGAGCAGTTCTTC. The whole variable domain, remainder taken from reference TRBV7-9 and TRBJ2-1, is DTGVSQNPRHKITKRGQNVTFRCDPISEHNRLYWYRQTLGQGPEFLTYFQNEAQLEKSRLLSDRFSAERPKGSFSTLEIQRTEQGDSAMYLCASSPTLVAGGHEQFFGPGTRLTVL.

The DNA of the CDR3 is TGTGCCAGCAGCTTCCGGCCTAGCGGGGAGCAAGAGACCCAGTACTTC. This encodes CASSFRPSGEQETQYF. The rearrangement joins TRBV7-6 to TRBJ2-5, with TRBD2 identical over 9 bases. Germline V CDR1 and CDR2: SGHVS, FNYEAQ. The J segment lost 2 bases and the V segment lost 3 bases, leaving 7 bases of the junction unmatched. This CDR3 is 16 amino acids long.

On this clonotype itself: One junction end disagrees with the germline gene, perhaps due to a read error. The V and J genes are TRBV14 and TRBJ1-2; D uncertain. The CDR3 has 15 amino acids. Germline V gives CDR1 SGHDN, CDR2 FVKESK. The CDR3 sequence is CPSSQDFGVDYGYTF. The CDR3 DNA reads TGTCCCAGCAGCCAAGATTTCGGGGTGGACTATGGCTACACCTTC.

The CDR3 spells CASRGEYNEQFF. The CDR3 coding sequence is TGTGCCAGCCGGGGCGAGTACAATGAGCAGTTCTTC. V usage is TRBV6-2 or TRBV6-3 and J usage is TRBJ2-1; perhaps D is TRBD1 or TRBD2 (5 bases each). The germline V gene has CDR1 MNHEY and CDR2 SVGEGT. This CDR3 region has 12 residues. Trimming removed 8 bases at V and 4 bases at J, with 9 bases between.